Each of the 15 T cell receptor beta chains below was sequenced from the same sample in a study of blood T cell repertoires in COVID-19. Sequenced by immunoSEQ multiplex PCR; TCRdb stores in-frame clones only, minus some. Counted here are around 89,000 clones, around 72% occurring once; the ten biggest clones make up under 15%. The specimen sequenced was peripheral blood. These receptors all stem from a woman of 80 years or more with acute or convalescent COVID-19.

V and J are TRBV18 and TRBJ2-1; a weak D match, TRBD1 (7 bases). This CDR3 is 15 amino acids long. Trimming shortened V by 0 bases and J by 7 bases, and 13 bases separated the two germline ends. The V gene's germline CDR1 is KGHSH and CDR2 LQKENI. This CDR3 is CASSPPAGQRNEQFF. CDR3 coding DNA: TGTGCCAGCTCACCACCGGCGGGACAGAGGAATGAGCAGTTCTTC.

The chain employs TRBV5-4 and TRBJ2-5; 9 bases agree with TRBD1. Unmatched junction bases numbered 3, after V lost 2 bases and J lost 4 bases. Germline V lookup: CDR1 SGHNT, CDR2 YYREEE (reference sequence). The CDR3 runs 14 residues. For the CDR3, the DNA is TGTGCCAGCAGCTTTGACAGGGGGGGAGAGACCCAGTACTTC. Protein product: CASSFDRGGETQYF.

This clone was detected only a few times. The V and J genes are TRBV15 and TRBJ1-3, with TRBD1 matching 7 bases. V lost 8 bases and J lost 0; bases outside the gene matches: 1. Germline V gene lookup returns CDR1 LNHNV and CDR2 YYDKDF (reference sequence). CDR3 length equals 13 residues. The DNA of the CDR3 is TGTGCCACCCGGACAGGCTCTGGAAACACCATATATTTT. This gives the protein CATRTGSGNTIYF.

The V call is TRBV5-1, the J call TRBJ1-1, with 7 bases aligning to TRBD1. This CDR3 comprises 15 residues. CDR1 is SGHRS and CDR2 is YFSETQ in the germline V gene. After removal of 4 bases from V and 0 bases from J, the junction contained 6 bases not matched to a gene. The CDR3 here is CASSPGDSMNTEAFF. The CDR3 DNA sequence: TGCGCCAGCAGCCCGGGGGACAGCATGAACACTGAAGCTTTCTTT.

The rearrangement links TRBV3-1 (or the pseudogene TRBV3-2) to TRBJ2-5; D gene unclear. The CDR3 is 14 residues long. V lost 4 bases and J 3 bases, leaving 12 bases between the germline ends. Germline lookup yields CDR1 LGHDT and CDR2 YNNKEL (reference sequence). The CDR3 DNA sequence: TGTGCCAGCAGCCTACGCCCGAACAAAGAGACCCAGTACTTC. This encodes CASSLRPNKETQYF.

The chain recombines TRBV3-1 (or the pseudogene TRBV3-2) with TRBJ2-7; D perhaps matches TRBD1 (6 bases). V lost 4 bases, J lost 5 bases, and 9 bases lay in between. Germline V gives CDR1 LGHDT, CDR2 YNNKEL (reference sequence). CDR3 length equals 12 residues. This CDR3 is CASSLGQNEQYF. CDR3 bases: TGTGCCAGCAGCCTCGGACAGAACGAGCAGTACTTC.

In the case of this clone: At one of its ends the junction is not consistent with the germline gene, which may arise from a read error. The chain carries TRBV2 and TRBJ2-3, with D perhaps matching TRBD1 or TRBD2 (7 bases each). The CDR3 is made up of 14 amino acids. Germline loops: CDR1 SNHLY, CDR2 FYNNEI. The CDR3 here is CAGRGGAGTDTQYF. The CDR3 region has the DNA TGTGCCGGCAGGGGGGGGGCAGGCACAGATACGCAGTATTTT. The complete variable domain, with remaining parts taken from reference TRBV2 and TRBJ2-3, reads EPEVTQTPSHQVTQMGQEVILRCVPISNHLYFYWYRQILGQKVEFLVSFYNNEISEKSEIFDDQFSVERPDGSNFTLKIRSTKLEDSAMYFCAGRGGAGTDTQYFGPGTRLTVL.

V usage is TRBV11-2 and J usage is TRBJ1-6, with 12 bases fitting TRBD1. CDR1 and CDR2 (germline): SGHAT, FQNNGV. V trimming: 5 bases; J trimming: 10 bases; junction bases outside the gene matches: 6. The CDR3 has 15 residues. CDR3 loop: CASSPSGQGASPLHF. In nucleotides, the CDR3 is TGTGCCAGCAGCCCATCGGGACAGGGGGCCTCACCCCTCCACTTT. Using reference TRBV11-2 and TRBJ1-6 for the parts outside the CDR3, the full variable domain is EAGVAQSPRYKIIEKRQSVAFWCNPISGHATLYWYQQILGQGPKLLIQFQNNGVVDDSQLPKDRFSAERLKGVDSTLKIQPAKLEDSAVYLCASSPSGQGASPLHFGNGTRLTVT.

The rearrangement joins TRBV11-3 to TRBJ2-2; weak D call: TRBD1 (6 bases). The V gene lost 5 bases and the J gene lost 5 bases, with 9 bases spanning the gap. Per the germline V gene, CDR1 is SGHNT and CDR2 is YENEEA. The length of the CDR3 is 13 residues. The CDR3 bases are TGTGCCAGCAGCCGTCAGGGGACCGGGGAGCTGTTTTTT. As protein: CASSRQGTGELFF.

In its sample, this clone was seen once. The chain is built from TRBV3-1 (or the pseudogene TRBV3-2) and TRBJ2-1; 12 bases fit TRBD2. Germline CDR1 and CDR2: LGHDT and YNNKEL (reference sequence). The V gene end was trimmed by 3 bases and the J gene end by 2 bases; junction bases not matched to a gene: 14. This CDR3 region has 20 residues. In DNA form, the CDR3 reads TGTGCCAGCAGCCACCGGTTGGATCTAGCGGGGGGGCGGGCCTACAATGAGCAGTTCTTC. This translates into CASSHRLDLAGGRAYNEQFF.

This chain connects TRBV11-1 to TRBJ1-1; D is perhaps TRBD1 (5 bases). This CDR3 has 15 amino acids. Trimming stripped 2 bases from V and 4 bases from J, with 14 bases between. Germline lookup yields CDR1 SGHAT and CDR2 FQDESV (reference sequence). Written as DNA, the CDR3 is TGTGCCAGCAGCTTACACGGCAGGGTCATCACTGAAGCTTTCTTT. Its protein product is CASSLHGRVITEAFF.

The chain links TRBV9 to TRBJ2-3; 15 bases align to TRBD2. Germline V lookup: CDR1 SGDLS, CDR2 YYNGEE. This CDR3 is built from 17 residues. The trim removed 3 bases at V and 5 bases at J, leaving 7 bases unmatched. The CDR3 DNA sequence: TGTGCCAGCAGCGGACTAACGGGACTAGCGGGGGGAGATACGCAGTATTTT. Translation: CASSGLTGLAGGDTQYF.

This clone was detected ten times or more. The V call is TRBV20-1, the J call TRBJ2-1, with D possibly matching TRBD2 (5 bases). The germline V and J ends were trimmed by 3 bases and 4 bases, with 10 bases remaining between them. Germline CDR1 and CDR2: DFQATT and SNEGSKA (reference sequence). The CDR3 consists of 13 residues. CDR3 nucleotide sequence: TGCAGTGCTAGTTCGGGGATATACAATGAGCAGTTCTTC. This sequence encodes CSASSGIYNEQFF.

The genes are TRBV2 and TRBJ1-1, with D maybe TRBD1 (6 bases). Germline lookup yields CDR1 SNHLY and CDR2 FYNNEI. Trimming took off 11 bases at V and 1 base at J, with 14 bases between the two ends. The CDR3 length is 13 residues. This chain's CDR3 is CADYREKNTEAFF. The CDR3 region has the DNA TGTGCCGACTACAGGGAGAAGAACACTGAAGCTTTCTTT. The full variable domain, in which reference TRBV2 and TRBJ1-1 provide the parts outside the CDR3, is EPEVTQTPSHQVTQMGQEVILRCVPISNHLYFYWYRQILGQKVEFLVSFYNNEISEKSEIFDDQFSVERPDGSNFTLKIRSTKLEDSAMYFCADYREKNTEAFFGQGTRLTVV.

DNA of the CDR3: TGTGCCAGCAGCTCGAACACAGGGCTTGAGGCCTACGAGCAGTACTTC. Residues: CASSSNTGLEAYEQYF. The chain employs TRBV13 and TRBJ2-7, with D perhaps matching TRBD1 (6 bases). The CDR3 totals 16 residues. With 4 bases removed from V and 2 bases from J, the gap between germline ends came to 18 bases. The V gene's germline CDR1 is PRHDT and CDR2 FYEKMQ (reference sequence).